This T cell receptor beta chain emerged from a study of T cell responses to AZD1222 COVID-19 vaccine. General study results and limits: The study found vaccine-associated CD4 TCRs spanning spike, dominant at 160-218 and 743-854. Spike-specific TCR repertoires showed rising breadth and depth after two AZD1222 doses.

Method: immunoSEQ multiplex PCR; TCRdb's copy keeps in-frame clones and lacks some. The table lists 130,000 or so clones, 92% of them singletons. Details on this clone: Its antigen is as yet unknown.

This receptor was obtained from an adult who received the AZD1222 COVID-19 vaccine. Sequencing used peripheral blood, obtained 28 days after the second AZD1222 dose.

The CDR3, as DNA: TGTGCCAGCAGCTTAGATGGGAAGGCGGGTCAGCCCCAGCATTTT. This encodes CASSLDGKAGQPQHF. The chain joins TRBV11-2 to TRBJ1-5, with D uncertain. Germline CDR1 is SGHAT and CDR2 is FQNNGV. The length of the CDR3 is 15 residues. V was clipped by 0 bases and J by 6 bases, with 12 bases between them.